The subject of this entry is one T cell receptor (beta chain). V was cut by 8 bases and J by 3 bases, with 17 bases left in between. This CDR3 comprises 15 residues. Germline V lookup: CDR1 MNHEY, CDR2 SMNVEV (reference sequence). The record originates from a study of blood T cell repertoires in COVID-19. Overall study context: Acute and convalescent COVID-19 specimens originated in the United States, Italy and Spain. T cells, B-cell-depleted T cells, or PBMCs provided the cDNA or gDNA that served as material.

The authors' processing: Using reference gene primer amplification, nucleated cell counts were estimated. Sequencing was performed with immunoSEQ multiplex PCR; in TCRdb, only in-frame clones are kept and a portion is missing. V and J calls and clone size are as listed in that table; D and trimming were resolved from the DNA. This table holds about 250,000 clones, roughly 87% found once. This sequence was found in a young man with active or convalescent COVID-19. The rearrangement uses TRBV27 and TRBJ1-5; no clear D. The specimen was peripheral blood. The DNA for the CDR3 is TGTGCCAGCGCCACGGCGGGGAGGGCCAATCAGCCCCAGCATTTT. Amino acid sequence: CASATAGRANQPQHF.